The 16 T cell receptor beta chains in this list originate from one sample, sequenced in a study of blood T cell repertoires in COVID-19. Using immunoSEQ multiplex PCR, the repertoire was profiled, and TCRdb retains in-frame clones only, with some absent. The sample includes tens of thousands of clones, about nine tenths of them seen just once. Sample: peripheral blood. The receptor source for this set is a human donor in a cohort sampled during active COVID-19.

This chain uses TRBV2 with TRBJ2-1; 8 bases line up with TRBD1. After removal of 7 bases from V and 9 bases from J, the junction contained 5 bases not matched to a gene. This CDR3 has 12 amino acids. In germline, CDR1 is SNHLY, CDR2 FYNNEI. CDR3 DNA sequence: TGTGCCAGCAACAGGGGGAAGAGTGAGCAGTTCTTC. Protein sequence: CASNRGKSEQFF.

The J gene is TRBJ2-1, the V gene TRBV19, with D perhaps matching TRBD2 (6 bases). The V end was cut by 8 bases, the J end by 2 bases, with 10 bases between. The CDR3 sequence is 13 residues long. Per the germline V gene, CDR1 is LNHDA and CDR2 is SQIVND (reference sequence). This CDR3 reads CASLGGTYNEQFF. CDR3 coding DNA: TGTGCCAGTCTCGGCGGGACCTACAATGAGCAGTTCTTC. Looking up the rest from reference TRBV19 and TRBJ2-1 gives the full variable domain: DGGITQSPKYLFRKEGQNVTLSCEQNLNHDAMYWYRQDPGQGLRLIYYSQIVNDFQKGDIAEGYSVSREKKESFPLTVTSAQKNPTAFYLCASLGGTYNEQFFGPGTRLTVL.

This clone was seen once. CDR3 amino acids: CASSQALAGGLKDTQYF. CDR3 nucleotides: TGCGCCAGCAGCCAAGCACTAGCGGGGGGTCTTAAAGATACGCAGTATTTT. The chain combines TRBV4-3 with TRBJ2-3; TRBD2 matches at 12 bases. The CDR3 contains 17 residues. The J segment lost 5 bases and the V segment lost 1 base, leaving 7 bases of the junction unmatched. Germline values: CDR1 LGHNA, CDR2 YSLEER.

The rearrangement uses TRBV3-1 (or the pseudogene TRBV3-2) and TRBJ1-5; 12 bases fit TRBD1. V lost 2 bases to trimming and J lost 2 bases; unmatched junction nucleotides: 13. This CDR3 is 20 amino acids long. CDR1 LGHDT and CDR2 YNNKEL come from the germline V gene (reference sequence). CDR3 coding DNA: TGTGCCAGCAGCCAACGATTCTCCGGGACAGGGGGCTTTGGCAATCAGCCCCAGCATTTT. It encodes CASSQRFSGTGGFGNQPQHF.

V usage is TRBV10-3 and J usage is TRBJ2-5; the D is unclear. V shed 0 bases and J shed 5 bases, with 13 bases lying between them. The CDR3 contains 15 residues. Per the germline V gene, CDR1 is ENHRY and CDR2 is SYGVKD. CDR3 bases: TGTGCCATCAGTGAGTCGACGCGAGGAGAGGAGACCCAGTACTTC. Protein sequence: CAISESTRGEETQYF.

The rearrangement links TRBV19 to TRBJ2-1, with TRBD2 identical over 7 bases. Germline CDR1 LNHDA, CDR2 SQIVND (reference sequence). The ends lost 4 bases at V and 9 bases at J; junction bases unmatched: 6. The CDR3 is 13 amino acids. The CDR3 loop is CASSKGGVGEQFF. In DNA form, the CDR3 reads TGTGCCAGTAGTAAGGGAGGGGTAGGTGAGCAGTTCTTC.

This clone appeared a few times. The chain carries TRBV12-5 and TRBJ1-5; no definite D call. The CDR3 totals 13 residues. The V end lost 2 bases, the J end lost 9 bases, and 11 bases lay between the germline ends. Germline V gene data show CDR1 as LGHNT and CDR2 as FRNRAP. CDR3 nucleotides: TGTGCTAGTGGTTTGTTCCTCCCGGGGCCCCAGCATTTT. This codes for CASGLFLPGPQHF.

The gene calls are TRBV18 and TRBJ1-6; D is ambiguous. V was shortened by 3 bases and J by 7 bases, with 7 bases between the two germline ends. This CDR3 has 13 amino acids. The germline V gene encodes CDR1 KGHSH and CDR2 LQKENI. This chain's CDR3 is CASSPEANSPLHF. CDR3 bases: TGTGCCAGCTCACCGGAGGCCAATTCACCCCTCCACTTT.

The sample holds one count of this clone. V is TRBV5-1 and J is TRBJ2-5; perhaps TRBD2 as D (5 bases). The CDR3 has 17 amino acids. Germline CDR1 is SGHRS and CDR2 is YFSETQ. Deletions cut 5 bases from V and 2 bases from J, with 22 bases between. The CDR3 loop is CASRLDYRLVGQETQYF. The CDR3 nucleotides read TGCGCCAGCAGACTAGATTACCGTCTCGTAGGACAAGAGACCCAGTACTTC.

The rearrangement links TRBV4-3 to TRBJ2-2; 10 bases align to TRBD1. V lost 1 base and J lost 3; bases outside the gene matches: 5. In germline, CDR1 is LGHNA, CDR2 YSLEER. The CDR3 contains 17 residues. The CDR3 region has the DNA TGCGCCAGCAGCCAAGCGCCGACAGGGGGCTACACCGGGGAGCTGTTTTTT. It is translated as CASSQAPTGGYTGELFF.

The genes are TRBV10-3 and TRBJ2-1, with 12 bases fitting TRBD2. The trim removed 6 bases at V and 5 bases at J, leaving 2 bases unmatched. From germline, CDR1 is ENHRY and CDR2 SYGVKD. CDR3 length: 14 amino acids. In nucleotides, the CDR3 is TGTGCCATCAGCCCTAGCGGGAGGGACAATGAGCAGTTCTTC. This sequence encodes CAISPSGRDNEQFF.

This chain uses TRBV19 with TRBJ1-1, with a weak D call TRBD1 (6 bases). This CDR3 has 17 amino acids. Germline CDR1 and CDR2: LNHDA and SQIVND (reference sequence). The V and J ends lost 0 bases and 1 base respectively, with 15 bases between them. The CDR3 loop reads CASSIESGGAWNTEAFF. In DNA form, the CDR3 reads TGTGCCAGTAGTATAGAATCGGGGGGCGCGTGGAACACTGAAGCTTTCTTT.

The chain has TRBV27 and TRBJ2-3; D gene unclear. CDR3 length: 15 residues. Trimming took 3 bases from V and 1 from J, leaving 11 bases between them. From germline, CDR1 is MNHEY and CDR2 SMNVEV (reference sequence). In nucleotides, the CDR3 is TGTGCCAGCAGTTTGGGCCCCGCCGGCACAGATACGCAGTATTTT. Translating gives CASSLGPAGTDTQYF.

The V and J genes are TRBV6-5 and TRBJ1-2; tentative D call: TRBD1 (6 bases). Germline V gives CDR1 MNHEY, CDR2 SVGAGI. Trimming stripped 3 bases from V and 4 bases from J, with 9 bases between. This CDR3 contains 13 residues. In DNA, the CDR3 is TGTGCCAGCAGTTATCTCAGGGGCTATGGCTACACCTTC. Protein sequence: CASSYLRGYGYTF.

The chain joins TRBV29-1 to TRBJ1-2; D unclear. The V end lost 4 bases, the J end lost 1 base, and 10 bases lay between the germline ends. The germline V gene encodes CDR1 SQVTM and CDR2 ANQGSEA. The CDR3 runs to 13 residues. The CDR3 loop reads CSVGETGNYGYTF. DNA of the CDR3: TGCAGCGTTGGAGAGACTGGTAACTATGGCTACACCTTC. The whole variable domain, filled in from reference TRBV29-1 and TRBJ1-2, reads SAVISQKPSRDICQRGTSLTIQCQVDSQVTMMFWYRQQPGQSLTLIATANQGSEATYESGFVIDKFPISRPNLTFSTLTVSNMSPEDSSIYLCSVGETGNYGYTFGSGTRLTVV.

This chain links TRBV11-2 with TRBJ2-1, with D perhaps TRBD1 (6 bases). The CDR3 contains 15 residues. Trimming took off 1 base at V and 6 bases at J, with 13 bases between the two ends. Looked up from germline, CDR1 is SGHAT and CDR2 is FQNNGV. The CDR3 region is CASSLGGGPFNEQFF. The CDR3 bases are TGTGCCAGCAGCTTAGGAGGGGGACCTTTCAATGAGCAGTTCTTC.